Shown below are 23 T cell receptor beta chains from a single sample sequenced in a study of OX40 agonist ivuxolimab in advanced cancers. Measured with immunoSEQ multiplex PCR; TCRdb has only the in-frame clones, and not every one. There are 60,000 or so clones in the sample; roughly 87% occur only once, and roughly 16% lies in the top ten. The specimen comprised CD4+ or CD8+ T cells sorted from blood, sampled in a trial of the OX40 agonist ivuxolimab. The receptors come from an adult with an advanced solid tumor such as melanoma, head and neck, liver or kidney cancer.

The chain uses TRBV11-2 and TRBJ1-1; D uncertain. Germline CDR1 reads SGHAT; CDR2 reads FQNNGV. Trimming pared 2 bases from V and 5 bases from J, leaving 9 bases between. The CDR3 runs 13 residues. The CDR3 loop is CASSLFGGTEAFF. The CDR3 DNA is TGTGCCAGCAGCTTATTTGGTGGGACTGAAGCTTTCTTT.

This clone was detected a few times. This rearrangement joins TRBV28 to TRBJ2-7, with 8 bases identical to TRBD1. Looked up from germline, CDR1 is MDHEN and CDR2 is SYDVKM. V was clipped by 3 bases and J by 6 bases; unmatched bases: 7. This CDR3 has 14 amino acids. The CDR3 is CASSFQGAGFEQYF. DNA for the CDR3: TGTGCCAGCAGTTTTCAGGGGGCTGGATTCGAGCAGTACTTC.

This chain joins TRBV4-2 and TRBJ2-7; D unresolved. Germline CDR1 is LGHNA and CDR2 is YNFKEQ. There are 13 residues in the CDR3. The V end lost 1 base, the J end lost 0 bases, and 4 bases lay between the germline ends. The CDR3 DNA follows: TGTGCCAGCAGCCAAGTCGGCTCCTACGAGCAGTACTTC. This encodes CASSQVGSYEQYF.

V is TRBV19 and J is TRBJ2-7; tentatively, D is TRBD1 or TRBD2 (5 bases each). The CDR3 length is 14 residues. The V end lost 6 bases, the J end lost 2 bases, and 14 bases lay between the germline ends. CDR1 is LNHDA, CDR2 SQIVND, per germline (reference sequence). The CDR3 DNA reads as TGTGCCAGTAGACCGGGACGGCTACCCTACGAGCAGTACTTC. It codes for CASRPGRLPYEQYF.

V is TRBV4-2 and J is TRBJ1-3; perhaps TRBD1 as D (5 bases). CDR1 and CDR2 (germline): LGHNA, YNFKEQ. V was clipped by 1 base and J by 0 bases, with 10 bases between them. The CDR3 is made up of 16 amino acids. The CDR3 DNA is TGTGCCAGCAGCCAAGCCACAGGAAGCTCTGGAAACACCATATATTTT. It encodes CASSQATGSSGNTIYF.

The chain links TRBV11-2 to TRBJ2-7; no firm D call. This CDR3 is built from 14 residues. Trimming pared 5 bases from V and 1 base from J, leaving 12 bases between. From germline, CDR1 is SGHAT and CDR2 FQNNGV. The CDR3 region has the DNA TGTGCCAGCAGCCTCCGCCCGCCGTCCTACGAGCAGTACTTC. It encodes CASSLRPPSYEQYF.

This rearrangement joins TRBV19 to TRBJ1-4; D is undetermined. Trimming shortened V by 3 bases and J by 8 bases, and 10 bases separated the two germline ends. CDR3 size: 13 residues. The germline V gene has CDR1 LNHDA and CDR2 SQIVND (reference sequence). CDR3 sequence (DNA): TGTGCCAGTAGTATGAGGGTCCGCGAAAAACTGTTTTTT. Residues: CASSMRVREKLFF.

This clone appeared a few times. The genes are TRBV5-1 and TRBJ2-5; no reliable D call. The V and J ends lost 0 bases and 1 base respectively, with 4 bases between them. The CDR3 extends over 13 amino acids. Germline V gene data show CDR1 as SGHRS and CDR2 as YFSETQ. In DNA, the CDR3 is TGCGCCAGCAGCTTGGCGCCCCAAGAGACCCAGTACTTC. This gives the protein CASSLAPQETQYF.

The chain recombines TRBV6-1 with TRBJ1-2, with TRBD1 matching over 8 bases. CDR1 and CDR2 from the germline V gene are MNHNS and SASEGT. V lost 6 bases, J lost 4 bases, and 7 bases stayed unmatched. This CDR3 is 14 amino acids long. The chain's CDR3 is CASRRTGYPYGYTF. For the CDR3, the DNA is TGTGCCAGCAGAAGGACAGGGTACCCCTATGGCTACACCTTC.

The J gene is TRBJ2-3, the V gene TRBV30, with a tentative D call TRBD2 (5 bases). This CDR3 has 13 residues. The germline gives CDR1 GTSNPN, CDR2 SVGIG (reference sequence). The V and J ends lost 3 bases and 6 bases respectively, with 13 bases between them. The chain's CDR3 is CAWSANGMDTQYF. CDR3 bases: TGTGCCTGGAGCGCTAACGGGATGGATACGCAGTATTTT.

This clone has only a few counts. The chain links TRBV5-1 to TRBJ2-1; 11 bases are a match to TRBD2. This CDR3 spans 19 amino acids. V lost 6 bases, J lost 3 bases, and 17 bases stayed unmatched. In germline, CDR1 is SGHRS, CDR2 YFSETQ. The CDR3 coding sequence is TGCGCCAGCAAATTCCGGGCCACAGCCGGGACTAGCGGCTACAATGAGCAGTTCTTC. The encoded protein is CASKFRATAGTSGYNEQFF.

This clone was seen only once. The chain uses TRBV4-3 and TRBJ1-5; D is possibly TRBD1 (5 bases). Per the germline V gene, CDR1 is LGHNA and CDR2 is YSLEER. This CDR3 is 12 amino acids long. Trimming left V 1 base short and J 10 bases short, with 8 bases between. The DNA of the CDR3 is TGCGCCAGCAGCCAAGGCGGGGGACCCCAGCATTTT. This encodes CASSQGGGPQHF.

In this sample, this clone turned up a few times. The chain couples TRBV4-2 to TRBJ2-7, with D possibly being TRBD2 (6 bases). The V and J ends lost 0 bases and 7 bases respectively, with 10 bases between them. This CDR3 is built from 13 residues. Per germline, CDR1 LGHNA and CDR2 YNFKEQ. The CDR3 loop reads CASSQEGAGEQYF. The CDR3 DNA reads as TGTGCCAGCAGCCAAGAAGGGGCGGGGGAGCAGTACTTC.

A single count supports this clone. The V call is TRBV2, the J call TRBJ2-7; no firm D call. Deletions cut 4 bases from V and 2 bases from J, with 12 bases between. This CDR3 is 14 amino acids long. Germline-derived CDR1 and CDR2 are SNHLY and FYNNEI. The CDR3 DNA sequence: TGTGCCAGCAGTGTGGCTCCTAGGGCCTACGAGCAGTACTTC. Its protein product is CASSVAPRAYEQYF.

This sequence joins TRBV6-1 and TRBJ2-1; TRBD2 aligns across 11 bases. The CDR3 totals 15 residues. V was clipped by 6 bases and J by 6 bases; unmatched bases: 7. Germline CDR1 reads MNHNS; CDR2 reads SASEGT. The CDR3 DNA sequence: TGTGCCAGCAGGGGGATAGCGGGAGGGTTCAATGAGCAGTTCTTC. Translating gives CASRGIAGGFNEQFF.

The CDR3 DNA sequence: TGTGCCAGTGCCTGGTCGGGAGGAACTGAAGCTTTCTTT. This sequence encodes CASAWSGGTEAFF. The rearrangement uses TRBV19 and TRBJ1-1; D is unresolved. Trimming left V 8 bases short and J 5 bases short, with 15 bases between. The CDR3 is 13 amino acids. Looked up from germline, CDR1 is LNHDA and CDR2 is SQIVND (reference sequence).

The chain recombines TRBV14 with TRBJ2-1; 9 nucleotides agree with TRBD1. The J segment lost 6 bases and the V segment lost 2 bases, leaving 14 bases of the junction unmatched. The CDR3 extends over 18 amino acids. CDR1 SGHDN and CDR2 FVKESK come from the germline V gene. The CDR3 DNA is TGTGCCAGCAGCCAAAGAACTACGGGACAGGGAAATCGCAATGAGCAGTTCTTC. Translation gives CASSQRTTGQGNRNEQFF.

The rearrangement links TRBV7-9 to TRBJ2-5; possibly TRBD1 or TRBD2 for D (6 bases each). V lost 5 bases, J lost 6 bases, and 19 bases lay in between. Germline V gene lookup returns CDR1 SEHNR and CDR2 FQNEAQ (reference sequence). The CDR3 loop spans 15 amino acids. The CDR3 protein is CASSPGRGGRKTQYF. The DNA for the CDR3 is TGTGCCAGCAGCCCCGGGAGAGGGGGGCGAAAGACCCAGTACTTC.

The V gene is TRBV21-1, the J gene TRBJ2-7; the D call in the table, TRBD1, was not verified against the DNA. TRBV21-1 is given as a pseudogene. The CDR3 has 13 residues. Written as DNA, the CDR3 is TGTGCCAGCGACAGGGGGAGCTCCTACGAGCAGTACTTC. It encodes CASDRGSSYEQYF.

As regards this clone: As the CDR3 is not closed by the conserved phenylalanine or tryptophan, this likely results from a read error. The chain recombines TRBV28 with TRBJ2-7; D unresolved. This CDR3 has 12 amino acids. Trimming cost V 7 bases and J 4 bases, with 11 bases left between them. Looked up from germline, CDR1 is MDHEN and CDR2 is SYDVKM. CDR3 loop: CASNRGGYEQYL. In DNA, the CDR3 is TGTGCCAGCAACCGCGGTGGGTACGAGCAGTACCTC.

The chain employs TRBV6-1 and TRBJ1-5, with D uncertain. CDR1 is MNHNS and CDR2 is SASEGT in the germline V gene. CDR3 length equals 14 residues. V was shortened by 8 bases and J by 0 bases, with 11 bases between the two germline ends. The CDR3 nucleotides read TGTGCCAGCGCCCATCATTATAGCAATCAGCCCCAGCATTTT. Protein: CASAHHYSNQPQHF.

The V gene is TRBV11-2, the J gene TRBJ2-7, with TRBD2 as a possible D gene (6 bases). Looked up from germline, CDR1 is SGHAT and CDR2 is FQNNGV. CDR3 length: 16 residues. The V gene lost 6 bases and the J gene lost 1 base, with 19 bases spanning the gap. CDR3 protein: CASSQTGGHISYEQYF. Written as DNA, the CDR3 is TGTGCCAGCAGTCAAACCGGGGGTCACATATCCTACGAGCAGTACTTC.

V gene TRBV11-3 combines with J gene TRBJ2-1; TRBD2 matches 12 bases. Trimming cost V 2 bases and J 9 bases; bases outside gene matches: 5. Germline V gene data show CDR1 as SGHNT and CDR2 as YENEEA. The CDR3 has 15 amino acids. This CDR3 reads CASSLRLAGVPEQFF. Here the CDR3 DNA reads TGTGCCAGCAGCTTAAGACTAGCGGGAGTCCCTGAGCAGTTCTTC.